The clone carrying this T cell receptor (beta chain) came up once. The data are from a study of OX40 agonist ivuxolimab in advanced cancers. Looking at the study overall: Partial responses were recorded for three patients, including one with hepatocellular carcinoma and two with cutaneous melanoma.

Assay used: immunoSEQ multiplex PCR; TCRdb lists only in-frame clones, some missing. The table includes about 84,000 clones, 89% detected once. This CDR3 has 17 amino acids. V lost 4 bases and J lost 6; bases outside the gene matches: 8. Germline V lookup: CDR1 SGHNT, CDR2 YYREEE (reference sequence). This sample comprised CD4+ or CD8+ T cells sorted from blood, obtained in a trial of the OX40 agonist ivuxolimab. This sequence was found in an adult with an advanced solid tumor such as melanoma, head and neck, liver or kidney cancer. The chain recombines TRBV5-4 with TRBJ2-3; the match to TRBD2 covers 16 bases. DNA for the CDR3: TGTGCCAGCAGCGGGACTAGCGGGGGGGCCGATAGGGATACGCAGTATTTT. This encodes CASSGTSGGADRDTQYF. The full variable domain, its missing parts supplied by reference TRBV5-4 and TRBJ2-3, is ETGVTQSPTHLIKTRGQQVTLRCSSQSGHNTVSWYQQALGQGPQFIFQYYREEENGRGNFPPRFSGLQFPNYSSELNVNALELDDSALYLCASSGTSGGADRDTQYFGPGTRLTVL.